This entry concerns a single T cell receptor beta chain. Its antigen is not identified. In the original analysis: Filtering differed, since immunoSEQ gave only junction sequences and no quality scores. Sequenced by immunoSEQ multiplex PCR; TCRdb stores in-frame clones only, minus some. V, J and clone size are taken as reported in that table, and D and trimming were inferred from the DNA itself. This table has approximately 480,000 clones, about 80% appearing once. The data belong to a study of shared clonotypes between healthy human individuals. General observations from the study: Investigators expected sequencing depth to affect clonotype sharing among donors.

Each of the donors was a healthy adult who was HIV-negative and had not had a recent acute infection or vaccination. This CDR3 has 16 residues. In germline, CDR1 is SGDLS, CDR2 YYNGEE. V lost 4 bases, J lost 7 bases, and 14 bases stayed unmatched. The sample consisted of PBMCs. V and J are TRBV9 and TRBJ2-3, with TRBD2 identical over 8 bases. This TCR was sampled from a woman aged 40 to 50 in good health. Some clones in this sample may be carry-over from other donors' samples. The DNA for the CDR3 is TGTGCCAGCAGCCCACGGTCCGGGAGGGCCCCATATACGCAGTATTTT. Translating it yields CASSPRSGRAPYTQYF.